The 32 T cell receptor beta chains below all came from one sample that was sequenced in a study of T cell responses to AZD1222 COVID-19 vaccine. Generated by immunoSEQ multiplex PCR, the TCRdb table keeps only in-frame clones and is missing some. The sample holds some 150,000 clones, around 90% seen once. The sequencing here drew on peripheral blood, taken 28 days after the second AZD1222 dose. These receptors were taken from an adult who received the AZD1222 COVID-19 vaccine.

CDR3 sequence reads: CASSSQVGQGSPLHF. The CDR3 DNA reads as TGTGCCAGCAGCTCTCAAGTAGGGCAAGGCTCACCCCTCCACTTT. This chain links TRBV7-9 with TRBJ1-6; D remains ambiguous. Germline loops: CDR1 SEHNR, CDR2 FQNEAQ (reference sequence). The length of the CDR3 is 15 residues. V lost 4 bases and J 10 bases, leaving 17 bases between the germline ends.

J is TRBJ2-1 and V is TRBV3-1 (or the pseudogene TRBV3-2); 16 bases are a match to TRBD2. CDR3 length: 23 amino acids. From germline, CDR1 is LGHDT and CDR2 YNNKEL (reference sequence). V gave up 1 base and J gave up 5 bases; unmatched junction bases: 20. This CDR3 reads CASSQGITAFGTSGRALDNEQFF. Here the CDR3 DNA reads TGTGCCAGCAGCCAAGGGATCACGGCGTTCGGGACTAGCGGGAGGGCACTTGACAATGAGCAGTTCTTC.

The rearrangement uses TRBV7-9 and TRBJ1-2; D is uncertain. Trimming left V 5 bases short and J 6 bases short, with 16 bases between. CDR3 length: 14 residues. CDR1 is SEHNR and CDR2 is FQNEAQ in the germline V gene (reference sequence). CDR3 in amino acids: CASSRLPTSHGYTF. CDR3 bases: TGTGCCAGCAGCCGACTACCTACGTCCCATGGCTACACCTTC. The complete variable domain, with remaining parts taken from reference TRBV7-9 and TRBJ1-2, reads DTGVSQNPRHKITKRGQNVTFRCDPISEHNRLYWYRQTLGQGPEFLTYFQNEAQLEKSRLLSDRFSAERPKGSFSTLEIQRTEQGDSAMYLCASSRLPTSHGYTFGSGTRLTVV.

The V and J genes are TRBV21-1 and TRBJ2-7; the table calls TRBD2, which could not be checked here. TRBV21-1 is a recognized pseudogene. The CDR3 covers 15 residues. The CDR3 sequence is CASSKAEPRPHEQYF. In nucleotides, the CDR3 is TGTGCCAGCAGCAAAGCGGAACCGAGGCCCCACGAGCAGTACTTC.

The chain couples TRBV12-3 or TRBV12-4 to TRBJ2-1; D remains unclear. This CDR3 spans 12 amino acids. V gave up 2 bases and J gave up 8 bases, with 7 bases separating them. CDR3 sequence: CASSLIGHEQFF. The CDR3 DNA follows: TGTGCCAGCAGTTTAATAGGGCATGAGCAGTTCTTC.

The chain is built from TRBV5-1 and TRBJ2-7; 9 bases are shared with TRBD2. Germline V gene sequence: CDR1 SGHRS, CDR2 YFSETQ. There are 15 residues in the CDR3. The V gene end was trimmed by 1 base and the J gene end by 0 bases; junction bases not matched to a gene: 2. The CDR3 is CASSLQREVSYEQYF. The CDR3 region has the DNA TGCGCCAGCAGCTTGCAGCGGGAGGTCTCCTACGAGCAGTACTTC.

The chain uses TRBV2 and TRBJ1-5; possibly TRBD1 for D (5 bases). The CDR3 extends over 16 amino acids. V lost 0 bases to trimming and J lost 2 bases, with 11 bases between them. CDR1 and CDR2 from the germline V gene are SNHLY and FYNNEI. The CDR3 loop is CASSEAGGRGNQPQHF. The DNA of the CDR3 is TGTGCCAGCAGTGAAGCGGGAGGCAGGGGCAATCAGCCCCAGCATTTT.

The chain couples TRBV5-1 to TRBJ2-1; D call uncertain. The germline gives CDR1 SGHRS, CDR2 YFSETQ. This CDR3 comprises 12 residues. Trimming took 4 bases from V and 9 from J, leaving 11 bases between them. The CDR3 loop reads CASSLGPPEQFF. As DNA, the CDR3 is TGCGCCAGCAGCCTCGGACCCCCTGAGCAGTTCTTC.

The table lists this clone with a count of one. The rearrangement uses TRBV27 and TRBJ1-2; D is unresolved. This CDR3 has 15 amino acids. The germline V gene has CDR1 MNHEY and CDR2 SMNVEV (reference sequence). Between the trimmed V and J ends, which lost 6 bases and 6 bases, there was a span of 20 bases. CDR3 DNA: TGTGCCAGCAGCGCTAGATACACCCGGTCGGATGGCTACACCTTC. This translates into CASSARYTRSDGYTF.

The chain links TRBV3-1 (or the pseudogene TRBV3-2) to TRBJ1-2, with a possible D match to TRBD1 (5 bases). With 2 bases removed from V and 4 bases from J, the gap between germline ends came to 17 bases. Germline lookup yields CDR1 LGHDT and CDR2 YNNKEL (reference sequence). The CDR3 length is 16 residues. CDR3 amino acids: CASSQSALGGAYGYTF. The CDR3 DNA follows: TGTGCCAGCAGCCAATCAGCCTTAGGAGGGGCCTATGGCTACACCTTC.

The rearrangement joins TRBV3-1 (or the pseudogene TRBV3-2) to TRBJ1-4; D uncertain. Germline CDR1 and CDR2: LGHDT and YNNKEL (reference sequence). Trimming cost V 4 bases and J 0 bases, with 12 bases left between them. CDR3 size: 16 residues. CDR3 nucleotide sequence: TGTGCCAGCAGCCGTCGGAGAGGAACAACTAATGAAAAACTGTTTTTT. Residues: CASSRRRGTTNEKLFF.

This clone was counted once. The V call is TRBV2, the J call TRBJ1-6; TRBD1 might be the D (6 bases). Trimming removed 5 bases from V and 4 bases from J, with 12 bases in between. From germline, CDR1 is SNHLY and CDR2 FYNNEI. This CDR3 comprises 15 residues. CDR3 in DNA: TGTGCCAGCAGTCTACAGGGAGGTTATAATTCACCCCTCCACTTT. It yields the protein CASSLQGGYNSPLHF.

This chain connects TRBV6-5 to TRBJ2-1; 10 bases map to TRBD2. Germline V gives CDR1 MNHEY, CDR2 SVGAGI. The CDR3 extends over 15 amino acids. Trimming removed 5 bases from V and 4 bases from J; junction bases left unmatched: 5. The CDR3: CASSQPGLAYNEQFF. The CDR3, as DNA: TGTGCCAGCAGTCAGCCGGGACTAGCGTACAATGAGCAGTTCTTC.

The chain joins TRBV5-1 to TRBJ1-4; D perhaps matches TRBD1 (6 bases). This CDR3 spans 15 amino acids. V lost 0 bases and J 8 bases, leaving 14 bases between the germline ends. CDR1 is SGHRS, CDR2 YFSETQ, per germline. The CDR3 DNA reads as TGCGCCAGCAGCTTGGCCGGGACAAGTGGCGAAAAACTGTTTTTT. The encoded protein is CASSLAGTSGEKLFF.

The J gene is TRBJ2-2, the V gene TRBV9; D possibly corresponds to TRBD2 (7 bases). The V gene lost 0 bases and the J gene lost 5 bases, with 17 bases spanning the gap. The germline V gene has CDR1 SGDLS and CDR2 YYNGEE. The CDR3 totals 17 residues. CDR3 protein: CASSVVGGGVLTGELFF. CDR3 coding DNA: TGTGCCAGCAGCGTAGTAGGCGGGGGCGTCCTTACCGGGGAGCTGTTTTTT. The full variable domain, completed using reference TRBV9 and TRBJ2-2, is DSGVTQTPKHLITATGQRVTLRCSPRSGDLSVYWYQQSLDQGLQFLIQYYNGEERAKGNILERFSAQQFPDLHSELNLSSLELGDSALYFCASSVVGGGVLTGELFFGEGSRLTVL.

The chain couples TRBV6-2 or TRBV6-3 to TRBJ1-2; unclear D gene. Trimming took 3 bases from V and 7 from J, leaving 12 bases between them. The CDR3 extends over 13 amino acids. Germline CDR1 reads MNHEY; CDR2 reads SVGEGT. CDR3 in amino acids: CASSYGAASGYTF. Here the CDR3 DNA reads TGTGCCAGCAGTTATGGAGCTGCATCTGGCTACACCTTC.

This clone showed up just once. The J gene is TRBJ2-3, the V gene TRBV6-5; TRBD2 matches 9 bases. Germline V gene data show CDR1 as MNHEY and CDR2 as SVGAGI. The length of the CDR3 is 13 residues. Germline trimming cut 7 bases from V and 11 bases from J; bases unmatched to any gene: 10. CDR3 DNA sequence: TGTGCCAGCACGGCTAGCGGGGCAATGGGGCAGTATTTT. Its protein product is CASTASGAMGQYF.

This chain connects TRBV6-4 to TRBJ1-1; D gene ambiguous. V was clipped by 0 bases and J by 7 bases, with 21 bases between them. Germline V gene lookup returns CDR1 MRHNA and CDR2 SNTAGT. The CDR3 is 17 residues long. CDR3 in DNA: TGTGCCAGCAGTGACTCGATCCAGGAGAATCTTTTCCGTGAAGCTTTCTTT. This gives the protein CASSDSIQENLFREAFF.

A few counts support this clone. The chain couples TRBV7-9 to TRBJ1-1; perhaps TRBD1 as D (5 bases). The CDR3 runs 16 residues. The V end was cut by 4 bases, the J end by 0 bases, with 15 bases between. CDR1 SEHNR and CDR2 FQNEAQ come from the germline V gene (reference sequence). CDR3 sequence reads: CASSSHRGLVNTEAFF. CDR3 nucleotides: TGTGCCAGCAGCTCCCATAGGGGCCTCGTGAACACTGAAGCTTTCTTT.

V gene TRBV30 combines with J gene TRBJ1-3; a weak D match, TRBD1 (5 bases). The ends were cut back, 0 bases at V and 4 bases at J, with 16 bases in the middle. The CDR3 is 16 residues long. Germline V CDR1 and CDR2: GTSNPN, SVGIG (reference sequence). Here the CDR3 DNA reads TGTGCCTGGAGTGTACATCCCGCAGGGTTAGGAAACACCATATATTTT. It yields the protein CAWSVHPAGLGNTIYF.

The rearrangement joins TRBV7-9 to TRBJ2-7, with D perhaps given as TRBD1 or TRBD2 (6 bases each). V lost 1 base and J lost 3, with 16 bases in between. The CDR3 covers 16 residues. CDR1 SEHNR and CDR2 FQNEAQ come from the germline V gene (reference sequence). The CDR3 DNA follows: TGTGCCAGCAGCTTAGGGTGGGCGGGACAACGCTACGAGCAGTACTTC. It translates to CASSLGWAGQRYEQYF.

J is TRBJ1-2 and V is TRBV27, with TRBD1 matching 7 bases. This CDR3 has 13 amino acids. The trim removed 6 bases at V and 3 bases at J, leaving 4 bases unmatched. The germline CDR1 and CDR2 sequences are MNHEY and SMNVEV (reference sequence). The CDR3 bases are TGTGCCAGCAGCTCCGGGACAGACTATGGCTACACCTTC. It specifies CASSSGTDYGYTF.

This rearrangement joins TRBV18 to TRBJ1-2; TRBD1 might be the D (6 bases). This CDR3 comprises 12 residues. CDR1 is KGHSH and CDR2 is LQKENI in the germline V gene. Trimming removed 4 bases from V and 6 bases from J, with 9 bases in between. In nucleotides, the CDR3 is TGTGCCAGCTCACAACAGGGTGATGGCTACACCTTC. Protein: CASSQQGDGYTF. Filled out from reference TRBV18 and TRBJ1-2, the complete variable domain reads NAGVMQNPRHLVRRRGQEARLRCSPMKGHSHVYWYRQLPEEGLKFMVYLQKENIIDESGMPKERFSAEFPKEGPSILRIQQVVRGDSAAYFCASSQQGDGYTFGSGTRLTVV.

J is TRBJ1-6 and V is TRBV9; TRBD1 matches 8 bases. CDR3 length equals 16 residues. Trimming removed 5 bases from V and 10 bases from J; junction bases left unmatched: 14. Per germline, CDR1 SGDLS and CDR2 YYNGEE. The CDR3 loop reads CASSGAGTGSSSPLHF. CDR3 nucleotide sequence: TGTGCCAGCAGTGGAGCCGGGACAGGCTCTTCATCACCCCTCCACTTT.

This chain joins TRBV7-9 and TRBJ2-6; tentatively, D is TRBD1 (6 bases). The length of the CDR3 is 17 residues. Germline CDR1 reads SEHNR; CDR2 reads FQNEAQ (reference sequence). V lost 5 bases and J lost 4, with 18 bases in between. The CDR3 region has the DNA TGTGCCAGCAGCCCCCTCGAAAGGGGGACCGGGGCCAACGTCCTGACTTTC. Its translation is CASSPLERGTGANVLTF. Complete variable domain (other parts from reference TRBV7-9 and TRBJ2-6): DTGVSQNPRHKITKRGQNVTFRCDPISEHNRLYWYRQTLGQGPEFLTYFQNEAQLEKSRLLSDRFSAERPKGSFSTLEIQRTEQGDSAMYLCASSPLERGTGANVLTFGAGSRLTVL.

The rearrangement links TRBV19 to TRBJ1-2; TRBD1 matches at 12 bases. The CDR3 covers 15 residues. Germline-derived CDR1 and CDR2 are LNHDA and SQIVND (reference sequence). With 3 bases clipped from V and 6 bases from J, the junction kept 5 bases outside the gene matches. Written as DNA, the CDR3 is TGTGCCAGTAGTATTTGGGGACAGGGGGCTGATGGCTACACCTTC. It yields the protein CASSIWGQGADGYTF.

The chain carries TRBV3-1 (or the pseudogene TRBV3-2) and TRBJ2-3, with D perhaps assigned TRBD1 or TRBD2 (5 bases each). Looked up from germline, CDR1 is LGHDT and CDR2 is YNNKEL (reference sequence). The CDR3 covers 14 residues. Trimming left V 6 bases short and J 5 bases short, with 15 bases between. The CDR3 reads CASRGDLNIDTQYF. CDR3 sequence (DNA): TGTGCCAGCAGGGGGGACCTCAACATAGATACGCAGTATTTT.

The genes are TRBV11-3 and TRBJ1-1; D not resolved. The CDR3 extends over 13 amino acids. V gave up 4 bases and J gave up 7 bases, with 13 bases separating them. Per the germline V gene, CDR1 is SGHNT and CDR2 is YENEEA. DNA of the CDR3: TGTGCCAGCAGCTGGACGCCCCGGGGTGAAGCTTTCTTT. Protein product: CASSWTPRGEAFF.

The chain has TRBV6-1 and TRBJ1-1; 7 nucleotides align to TRBD1. The CDR3 length is 14 residues. CDR1 MNHNS and CDR2 SASEGT come from the germline V gene. J was trimmed by 7 bases and V by 0 bases; bases with no gene match: 5. The CDR3, as DNA: TGTGCCAGCAGTGAAGCAAGGGGGCTCCTTGAAGCTTTCTTT. This gives the protein CASSEARGLLEAFF.

The V call is TRBV4-1, the J call TRBJ2-2; 13 positions match TRBD2. The CDR3 runs to 17 residues. Germline V gene lookup returns CDR1 MGHRA and CDR2 YSYEKL. Trimming took 4 bases from V and 6 from J; bases not matched to a gene: 8. The DNA for the CDR3 is TGCGCCAGCAGCCGATTAGGGACTAGCGGGACCGCCGGGGAGCTGTTTTTT. This translates into CASSRLGTSGTAGELFF.

The count of this clone is one. The V and J genes are TRBV24-1 and TRBJ1-3, with a possible D match to TRBD1 (5 bases). This CDR3 has 14 residues. Germline V gene sequence: CDR1 KGHDR, CDR2 SFDVKD. The V and J ends lost 5 bases and 9 bases respectively, with 16 bases between them. In nucleotides, the CDR3 is TGTGCCACCAGTGCCTCGGGGGAGACTGGCACCATATATTTT. It is translated as CATSASGETGTIYF.

As DNA, the CDR3 is TGTGCCAGCAGTTTAAATCCCAGGGGGCTCAATGAGCAGTTCTTC. Encoded protein: CASSLNPRGLNEQFF. The rearrangement links TRBV27 to TRBJ2-1, with 8 bases fitting TRBD1. The trim removed 2 bases at V and 6 bases at J, leaving 6 bases unmatched. CDR3 length equals 15 residues. The germline V gene has CDR1 MNHEY and CDR2 SMNVEV (reference sequence).